The rows below give T cell receptor beta chains drawn from one sample of a study of CD8 T cells in ankylosing spondylitis. TCRdb independently ran MiXCR on the 5' RACE reads; one entry per CDR3 protein. The table has under 550,000 distinct CDR3 sequences, approximately 26% seen once; the top ten hold roughly 0.9%. Sequencing input: blood, either unsorted or a sorted T cell fraction (not recorded which). The source of these receptors is a male donor with ankylosing spondylitis. CDR3s include the opening cysteine and the closing phenylalanine or tryptophan. D genes are given only for firm matches. Not all rows give a size; the values are once, few, many and, for expanded clones, a class.

once TRBJ1-6 TRBV6-2/TRBV6-3 . CASTRLRSSYNSPLHF TGTGCCAGCACCCGATTGAGGAGCTCCTATAATTCACCCCTCCACTTT
. TRBJ1-1 TRBV20-1 TRBD1 CSASDRGWGNTEAFF TGCAGTGCTAGCGACAGGGGCTGGGGAAACACTGAAGCTTTCTTT
few TRBJ2-1 TRBV20-1 . CSALPGTPSSYNEQFF TGCAGTGCTCTACCCGGGACACCGAGCTCCTACAATGAGCAGTTCTTC
. TRBJ1-3 TRBV3-1 TRBD1 CASSPSWDRGGDTIYF TGTGCCAGCAGCCCAAGCTGGGACAGGGGAGGCGACACCATATATTTT
once TRBJ2-1 TRBV5-1 TRBD2 CASSPGLAGDGYNEQFF TGCGCCAGCAGCCCCGGACTAGCGGGAGACGGCTACAATGAGCAGTTCTTC
. TRBJ2-3 TRBV5-6 TRBD2 CASSLVQREYLTDTQYF TGTGCCAGCAGCTTAGTCCAGCGGGAGTACTTAACAGATACGCAGTATTTT
few TRBJ2-1 TRBV20-1 TRBD2 CSAQRGAGGPSNEQFF TGCAGTGCCCAACGGGGGGCGGGAGGGCCTAGTAATGAGCAGTTCTTC
. TRBJ1-1 TRBV7-8 . CATMTWGGGEAFF TGTGCCACCATGACGTGGGGAGGAGGTGAAGCTTTCTTT
few TRBJ2-7 TRBV10-2 TRBD2 CASRTGGGQEQYF TGCGCCAGCAGAACGGGAGGGGGGCAAGAGCAGTACTTC
. TRBJ1-5 TRBV20-1 . CSARDGNQPQHF TGCAGTGCTCGGGACGGCAATCAGCCCCAGCATTTT
. TRBJ1-5 TRBV12-3/TRBV12-4 . CASSSGTGTNQPQHF TGTGCCAGCAGTTCCGGGACGGGTACGAATCAGCCCCAGCATTTT
. TRBJ2-1 TRBV20-1 . CSAHIGGGYNEQFF TGCAGTGCCCATATAGGAGGGGGTTACAATGAGCAGTTCTTC
few TRBJ1-5 TRBV20-1 . CSASRQPSGPNQPQHF TGCAGTGCTAGCAGACAGCCTTCTGGCCCCAATCAGCCCCAGCATTTT
. TRBJ2-1 TRBV14 . CASSRLGGLDYNEQFF TGTGCCAGCAGCCGCCTTGGGGGGCTAGACTACAATGAGCAGTTCTTC
once TRBJ1-2 TRBV15 . CATSRVEPVRSYTF TGTGCCACCAGCAGAGTTGAGCCGGTTCGGAGCTACACCTTC
. TRBJ1-2 TRBV4-1 . CASSQEGPFGGYTF TGCGCCAGCAGCCAAGAAGGCCCCTTCGGTGGCTACACCTTC
few TRBJ2-2 TRBV5-1 . CASSLYGRSDTGELFF TGCGCCAGCAGCTTGTACGGGAGATCTGACACCGGGGAGCTGTTTTTT
. TRBJ2-3 TRBV20-1 . CSARDRAAWTDTQYF TGCAGTGCTAGAGACAGGGCTGCGTGGACAGATACGCAGTATTTT
. TRBJ2-3 TRBV5-1 TRBD2 CASSLSGASGRSDTQYF TGCGCCAGCAGCTTGAGCGGTGCTAGCGGGAGATCTGATACGCAGTATTTT
few TRBJ1-2 TRBV7-2 . CASSLVVTHGYTF TGTGCCAGCAGCTTAGTGGTAACCCATGGCTACACCTTC
. TRBJ1-2 TRBV15 . CATSRGLTGGGDYGYTF TGTGCCACCAGCAGAGGATTAACAGGAGGGGGAGACTATGGCTACACCTTC
few TRBJ1-1 TRBV19 . CASSNGGRHTEAFF TGTGCCAGTAGTAATGGGGGGCGGCACACTGAAGCTTTCTTT
few TRBJ1-1 TRBV5-6 TRBD1 CASSLRRGRVNTEAFF TGTGCCAGCAGCTTGCGGAGGGGGCGCGTGAACACTGAAGCTTTCTTT
. TRBJ1-5 TRBV24-1 TRBD1 CATSETTGLAGQPQHF TGTGCCACCAGTGAGACGACAGGGCTCGCGGGTCAGCCCCAGCATTTT
few TRBJ1-5 TRBV19 . CASSKDRNQPQHF TGTGCCAGTAGTAAGGACAGAAATCAGCCCCAGCATTTT
. TRBJ1-1 TRBV5-1 . CASSLGDTYYTEAFF TGCGCCAGCAGCTTGGGGGACACCTACTACACTGAAGCTTTCTTT